The 24 T cell receptor beta chains given below trace back to one sample, sequenced in a study of CD8+ T cells in alopecia areata. RNA was isolated and reverse transcribed to cDNA, the sequencing template. Clones were sequenced by immunoSEQ multiplex PCR, and TCRdb holds only the in-frame ones, with some missing. The top ten clones hold approximately 4.9% of a sample with around 190,000 clones, 56% of them seen once. Sequencing was carried out using CD8+ T cells sorted from blood. The receptors derive from a human donor in good health.

This clone was seen a few times. The chain employs TRBV7-9 and TRBJ1-2; D might be TRBD1 (5 bases). Trimming took off 5 bases at V and 1 base at J, with 11 bases between the two ends. The germline V gene encodes CDR1 SEHNR and CDR2 FQNEAQ (reference sequence). This CDR3 has 14 amino acids. CDR3 loop: CASSDRQNNYGYTF. CDR3 DNA sequence: TGTGCCAGCAGCGATAGACAGAATAACTATGGCTACACCTTC. Looking up the rest from reference TRBV7-9 and TRBJ1-2 gives the full variable domain: DTGVSQNPRHKITKRGQNVTFRCDPISEHNRLYWYRQTLGQGPEFLTYFQNEAQLEKSRLLSDRFSAERPKGSFSTLEIQRTEQGDSAMYLCASSDRQNNYGYTFGSGTRLTVV.

The V gene is TRBV6-4, the J gene TRBJ2-6, with D unclear. The CDR3 contains 15 residues. CDR1 is MRHNA, CDR2 SNTAGT, per germline. V was shortened by 5 bases and J by 0 bases, with 8 bases between the two germline ends. For the CDR3, the DNA is TGTGCCAGCAGTTTCCTGGGCTCTGGGGCCAACGTCCTGACTTTC. The encoded protein is CASSFLGSGANVLTF.

The rearrangement uses TRBV29-1 and TRBJ2-3; 12 bases agree with TRBD2. The CDR3 extends over 14 amino acids. J lost 8 bases, V lost 1 base, and 4 bases had no gene match. Germline V CDR1 and CDR2: SQVTM, ANQGSEA. The CDR3 DNA reads as TGCAGCGTTGAAGGCCTAGCGGGGGGGCGTACGCAGTATTTT. Translating it yields CSVEGLAGGRTQYF.

The chain couples TRBV27 to TRBJ1-1, with D possibly TRBD1 on 6 matching bases. The CDR3 contains 13 residues. The ends were cut back, 5 bases at V and 7 bases at J, with 14 bases in the middle. Looked up from germline, CDR1 is MNHEY and CDR2 is SMNVEV (reference sequence). CDR3 bases: TGTGCCAGCAGTCCTGGGACATCGGATGAAGCTTTCTTT. It encodes CASSPGTSDEAFF.

Only a few counts were recorded for this clone. The CDR3 spells CASSQARNPNYGYTF. CDR3 DNA sequence: TGCGCCAGCAGCCAAGCCCGGAATCCTAACTATGGCTACACCTTC. The gene calls are TRBV4-1 and TRBJ1-2; D ambiguous. From germline, CDR1 is MGHRA and CDR2 YSYEKL. The CDR3 consists of 15 residues. Trimming removed 1 base from V and 0 bases from J, with 9 bases in between.

In this sample, this clone turned up a few times. V is TRBV5-1 and J is TRBJ2-5; no firm D call. Per germline, CDR1 SGHRS and CDR2 YFSETQ. The CDR3 spans 16 residues. With 0 bases removed from V and 2 bases from J, the gap between germline ends came to 14 bases. The CDR3 region has the DNA TGCGCCAGCAGCTTGGGAAGGTGGACGGATCAAGAGACCCAGTACTTC. This sequence encodes CASSLGRWTDQETQYF.

This chain connects TRBV30 to TRBJ2-3; tentatively, D is TRBD2 (6 bases). Between the trimmed V and J ends, which lost 0 bases and 5 bases, there was a span of 9 bases. Germline V CDR1 and CDR2: GTSNPN, SVGIG (reference sequence). CDR3 length: 13 amino acids. The DNA for the CDR3 is TGTGCCTGGAGTGTAGGGCGGGGAGATACGCAGTATTTT. Residues: CAWSVGRGDTQYF.

V gene TRBV30 combines with J gene TRBJ1-6, with a tentative D call TRBD1 (6 bases). This CDR3 comprises 14 residues. V lost 4 bases and J lost 9, with 16 bases in between. In germline, CDR1 is GTSNPN, CDR2 SVGIG (reference sequence). CDR3 residues: CAWTYQGLSSPLHF. Here the CDR3 DNA reads TGTGCCTGGACCTACCAGGGGCTCTCTTCACCCCTCCACTTT. The entire variable domain, with the rest obtained from reference TRBV30 and TRBJ1-6, is as follows: SQTIHQWPATLVQPVGSPLSLECTVEGTSNPNLYWYRQAAGRGLQLLFYSVGIGQISSEVPQNLSASRPQDRQFILSSKKLLLSDSGFYLCAWTYQGLSSPLHFGNGTRLTVT.

This clone was seen a few times. The V and J genes are TRBV11-2 and TRBJ2-1; 8 nucleotides agree with TRBD2. The V gene end was trimmed by 3 bases and the J gene end by 9 bases; junction bases not matched to a gene: 13. The germline CDR1 and CDR2 sequences are SGHAT and FQNNGV. The length of the CDR3 is 16 residues. In DNA, the CDR3 is TGTGCCAGCAGCTTCTTCGGGGGGGCCGGGCCCGGTGAGCAGTTCTTC. Amino acid sequence: CASSFFGGAGPGEQFF.

The rearrangement joins TRBV5-6 to TRBJ2-7; 8 nucleotides agree with TRBD1. Trimming cost V 0 bases and J 4 bases; bases outside gene matches: 3. CDR3 size: 14 residues. CDR1 is SGHDT, CDR2 YYEEEE, per germline. The CDR3 loop is CASSLGGQEYEQYF. CDR3 nucleotides: TGTGCCAGCAGCTTGGGGGGACAGGAGTACGAGCAGTACTTC.

This sequence joins TRBV5-6 and TRBJ2-7, with 8 bases lining up with TRBD1. From germline, CDR1 is SGHDT and CDR2 YYEEEE. V gave up 2 bases and J gave up 12 bases; unmatched junction bases: 7. CDR3 size: 12 residues. The DNA for the CDR3 is TGTGCCAGCAGCTTCCGGGACAGGTATATGTACTTC. Translation: CASSFRDRYMYF.

With regard to this clone: Other DNA variants within this sample encode the same CDR3. The gene calls are TRBV9 and TRBJ2-1, with a possible D match to TRBD1 (7 bases). This CDR3 is built from 15 residues. Germline CDR1 reads SGDLS; CDR2 reads YYNGEE. Trimming took 0 bases from V and 5 from J, leaving 12 bases between them. The CDR3 loop reads CASSVGAGGHNEQFF. Here the CDR3 DNA reads TGTGCCAGCAGCGTAGGGGCAGGGGGGCACAATGAGCAGTTCTTC.

The V gene is TRBV4-1, the J gene TRBJ2-7, with D perhaps matching TRBD1 or TRBD2 (5 bases each). The CDR3 is made up of 16 amino acids. V gave up 1 base and J gave up 2 bases, with 15 bases separating them. Germline assignment: CDR1 MGHRA and CDR2 YSYEKL. In DNA, the CDR3 is TGCGCCAGCAGCCAAGGCCCCGGGACCGTTACCTACGAGCAGTACTTC. Its translation: CASSQGPGTVTYEQYF.

This chain joins TRBV30 and TRBJ1-3, with D hard to call. In germline, CDR1 is GTSNPN, CDR2 SVGIG (reference sequence). The V and J ends lost 4 bases and 0 bases respectively, with 10 bases between them. The CDR3 length is 14 residues. This CDR3 reads CAWTAGTSGNTIYF. The CDR3 coding sequence is TGTGCCTGGACAGCGGGTACCTCTGGAAACACCATATATTTT.

The genes are TRBV9 and TRBJ1-1; D ambiguous. Trimming removed 2 bases at V and 3 bases at J, with 11 bases between. The CDR3 has 14 residues. Germline V gene sequence: CDR1 SGDLS, CDR2 YYNGEE. The CDR3 region is CASSVGGDYTEAFF. Written as DNA, the CDR3 is TGTGCCAGCAGCGTCGGTGGCGACTACACTGAAGCTTTCTTT.

The genes are TRBV4-2 and TRBJ2-1; 10 positions match TRBD2. The CDR3 is 16 residues long. Germline-derived CDR1 and CDR2 are LGHNA and YNFKEQ. With V trimmed by 2 bases and J by 5 bases, 6 bases remained unmatched. The CDR3 loop is CASSQSSGGKNNEQFF. CDR3 in DNA: TGTGCCAGCAGCCAATCTAGCGGGGGAAAGAACAATGAGCAGTTCTTC.

This clone was seen once. The chain joins TRBV7-8 to TRBJ2-5; weak D call: TRBD1 (5 bases). Trimming cost V 1 base and J 1 base, with 10 bases left between them. The CDR3 length is 15 residues. CDR1 and CDR2 (germline): SGHVS, FQNEAQ. This CDR3 is CASSLGDSFQETQYF. CDR3 sequence (DNA): TGTGCCAGCAGCTTAGGAGACAGCTTCCAAGAGACCCAGTACTTC.

V gene TRBV27 combines with J gene TRBJ1-6; D unclear. This CDR3 region has 14 residues. Trimming cost V 5 bases and J 7 bases, with 12 bases left between them. Germline CDR1 MNHEY, CDR2 SMNVEV (reference sequence). Written as DNA, the CDR3 is TGTGCCAGCAGTATGGACGGAGTAAATTCACCCCTCCACTTT. Translation gives CASSMDGVNSPLHF.

The gene calls are TRBV6-1 and TRBJ1-2; TRBD1 matches 9 bases. Germline V gene lookup returns CDR1 MNHNS and CDR2 SASEGT. The CDR3 is 12 amino acids. With V trimmed by 9 bases and J by 8 bases, 7 bases remained unmatched. CDR3 nucleotide sequence: TGTGCCAGTTCGGACAGGGGCTGGGGCTACACCTTC. It encodes CASSDRGWGYTF.

The chain employs TRBV5-1 and TRBJ2-3; 13 positions agree with TRBD2. Germline trimming cut 2 bases from V and 5 bases from J; bases unmatched to any gene: 14. From germline, CDR1 is SGHRS and CDR2 YFSETQ. The CDR3 is 19 residues long. The CDR3 region is CASSFLSPLLAGGVDTQYF. The CDR3 nucleotides are TGCGCCAGCAGCTTTTTATCCCCGCTACTAGCGGGGGGGGTAGATACGCAGTATTTT.

The chain employs TRBV5-1 and TRBJ2-1, with a possible D match to TRBD2 (7 bases). Germline CDR1 is SGHRS and CDR2 is YFSETQ. This CDR3 has 15 amino acids. Trimming took off 1 base at V and 4 bases at J, with 12 bases between the two ends. DNA for the CDR3: TGCGCCAGCAGCTTGACAGCGGGACAATACAATGAGCAGTTCTTC. Its translation: CASSLTAGQYNEQFF.

The genes are TRBV19 and TRBJ1-1; D is unclear. This CDR3 has 14 residues. Germline assignment: CDR1 LNHDA and CDR2 SQIVND (reference sequence). V shed 7 bases and J shed 4 bases, with 16 bases lying between them. The CDR3 reads CASTTTGGSTEAFF. CDR3 sequence (DNA): TGTGCCAGTACCACTACGGGCGGGAGCACTGAAGCTTTCTTT.

The gene calls are TRBV4-1 and TRBJ2-5; 11 positions match TRBD1. This CDR3 is built from 19 residues. Trimming removed 1 base from V and 5 bases from J; junction bases left unmatched: 15. Germline V CDR1 and CDR2: MGHRA, YSYEKL. CDR3 sequence reads: CASSQVRGGQGAAGETQYF. DNA of the CDR3: TGCGCCAGCAGCCAAGTCAGGGGAGGACAGGGGGCTGCCGGGGAGACCCAGTACTTC.

This clone was seen just once. The chain uses TRBV5-4 and TRBJ1-1; 7 bases fit TRBD1. Germline V gene sequence: CDR1 SGHNT, CDR2 YYREEE (reference sequence). After removal of 5 bases from V and 11 bases from J, the junction contained 6 bases not matched to a gene. The CDR3 covers 11 residues. The CDR3 DNA is TGTGCCAGCAGTTCCGACAGGGTGGCTTTCTTT. Its translation: CASSSDRVAFF.